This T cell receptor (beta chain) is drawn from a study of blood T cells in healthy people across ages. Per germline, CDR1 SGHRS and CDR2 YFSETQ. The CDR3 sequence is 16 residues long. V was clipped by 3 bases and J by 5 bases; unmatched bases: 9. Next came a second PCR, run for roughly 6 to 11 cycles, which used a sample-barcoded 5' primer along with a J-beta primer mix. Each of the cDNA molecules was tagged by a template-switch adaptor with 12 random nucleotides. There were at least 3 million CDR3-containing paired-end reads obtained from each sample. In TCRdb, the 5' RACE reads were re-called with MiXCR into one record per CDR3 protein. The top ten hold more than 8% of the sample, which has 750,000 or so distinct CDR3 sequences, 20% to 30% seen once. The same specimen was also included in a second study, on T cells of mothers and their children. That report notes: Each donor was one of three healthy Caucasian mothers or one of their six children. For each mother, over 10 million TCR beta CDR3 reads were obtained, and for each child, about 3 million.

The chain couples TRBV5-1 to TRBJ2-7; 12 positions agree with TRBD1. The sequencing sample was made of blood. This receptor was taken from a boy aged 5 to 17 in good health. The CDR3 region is CASSSLPGQGAHEQYF. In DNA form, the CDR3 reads TGCGCCAGCAGCTCCCTACCGGGACAGGGGGCTCACGAGCAGTACTTC.